The rows below give T cell receptor beta chains drawn from one sample of a study of shared clonotypes between healthy human individuals. Sequenced by immunoSEQ multiplex PCR; TCRdb stores in-frame clones only, minus some. This sample has millions of clones, with over 85% found just once. The sequenced sample consisted of naive CD4+ T cells sorted from blood. The receptors were gathered from a man aged 18 to 29 in good health. CDR3s include the opening cysteine and the closing phenylalanine or tryptophan. The D gene is left open where the match is weak. Clone sizes are given selectively: once, few, many, or a class where the clone is expanded.

j_call v_call d_call clone_size cdr3_nt cdr3_aa
TRBJ1-5 TRBV19 . . TGTGCCAGTGAAACCGGGGCCAGGGCCGATCAGCCCCAGCATTTT CASETGARADQPQHF
TRBJ2-4 TRBV7-2 . . TGTGCCAGCAGCTTAGAAAGAAACATTCAGTACTTC CASSLERNIQYF
TRBJ2-7 TRBV4-1 . . TGCGCCAGCAGCCAAGATCACGACAGGAGCTCCTACGAGCAGTACTTC CASSQDHDRSSYEQYF
TRBJ2-1 TRBV18 TRBD2 . TGTGCCAGCTCGATGACTAGCGGGAGTTATGAGCAGTTCTTC CASSMTSGSYEQFF
TRBJ1-2 TRBV9 TRBD1 . TGTGCCAGCAGGGACAGGGCCGGCGGCTACACCTTC CASRDRAGGYTF
TRBJ2-7 TRBV7-9 TRBD1 . TGTGCCAGCAGCGCGACAGGGGCGCTCTACGAGCAGTACTTC CASSATGALYEQYF
TRBJ2-5 TRBV7-9 TRBD2 . TGTGCCAGCAGCTCTAGCGGGGTCAAAGGGGAGACCCAGTACTTC CASSSSGVKGETQYF
TRBJ2-7 TRBV6-1 . . TGTGCCAGCAGTGAGAACCACTCCTACGAGCAGTACTTC CASSENHSYEQYF
TRBJ2-7 TRBV5-4 . . TGTGCCAGCAGCTTAGATGGATACTACGAGCAGTACTTC CASSLDGYYEQYF
TRBJ2-1 TRBV9 . . TGTGCCAGCAGCGCGGGACGGGCGTACAATGAGCAGTTCTTC CASSAGRAYNEQFF
TRBJ1-1 TRBV5-1 . . TGCGCCAGCAGCCCCCTAACAGCGAACACTGAAGCTTTCTTT CASSPLTANTEAFF
TRBJ1-5 TRBV19 . . TGTGCCAGTAGTATCGAGGGTTCCGCCGTTAATCAGCCCCAGCATTTT CASSIEGSAVNQPQHF
TRBJ2-7 TRBV7-9 . . TGTGCCAGCAGCTTACTTTCCAGGGGAAATGAGCAGTACTTC CASSLLSRGNEQYF
TRBJ2-7 TRBV6-1 . . TGTGCCAGCAGTGAAGGACTCTACGAGCAGTACTTC CASSEGLYEQYF
TRBJ2-1 TRBV5-4 . once TGTGCCAGCAGCTCCCCAGGGGACTCCTTAAATGAGCAGTTCTTC CASSSPGDSLNEQFF
TRBJ1-3 TRBV28 . . TGTGCCAGCATTGAAGTATCTGGAAACACCATATATTTT CASIEVSGNTIYF
TRBJ2-7 TRBV7-2 TRBD2 . TGTGCCAGCAGCTTAGTGTTAGAACTAGCGGGAGCGAGCTCCTACGAGCAGTACTTC CASSLVLELAGASSYEQYF
TRBJ1-2 TRBV4-1 TRBD1 . TGCGCCAGCAGCCCTGTTGGGACAGGGGGATATGGCTACACCTTC CASSPVGTGGYGYTF
TRBJ1-3 TRBV5-1 . . TGCGCCAGCAGCCCAGGGGTGTACCTCTGGGGAAACACCATATATTTT CASSPGVYLWGNTIYF
TRBJ2-7 TRBV10-3 . once TGTGCCATCAGTGATTCTGCCCTAGGCAGGACGCTCTACGAGCAGTACTTC CAISDSALGRTLYEQYF